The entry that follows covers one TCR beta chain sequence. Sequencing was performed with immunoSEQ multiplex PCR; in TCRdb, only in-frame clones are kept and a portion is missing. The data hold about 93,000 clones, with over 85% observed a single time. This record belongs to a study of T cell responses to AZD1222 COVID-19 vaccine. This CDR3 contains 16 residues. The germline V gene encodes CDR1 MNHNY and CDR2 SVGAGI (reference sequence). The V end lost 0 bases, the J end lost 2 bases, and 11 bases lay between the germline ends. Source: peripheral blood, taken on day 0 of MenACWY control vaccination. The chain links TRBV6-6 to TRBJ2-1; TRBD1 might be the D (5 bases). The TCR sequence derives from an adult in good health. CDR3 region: CASSYSSRVAYNEQFF. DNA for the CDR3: TGTGCCAGCAGTTACTCATCCAGGGTTGCCTACAATGAGCAGTTCTTC.